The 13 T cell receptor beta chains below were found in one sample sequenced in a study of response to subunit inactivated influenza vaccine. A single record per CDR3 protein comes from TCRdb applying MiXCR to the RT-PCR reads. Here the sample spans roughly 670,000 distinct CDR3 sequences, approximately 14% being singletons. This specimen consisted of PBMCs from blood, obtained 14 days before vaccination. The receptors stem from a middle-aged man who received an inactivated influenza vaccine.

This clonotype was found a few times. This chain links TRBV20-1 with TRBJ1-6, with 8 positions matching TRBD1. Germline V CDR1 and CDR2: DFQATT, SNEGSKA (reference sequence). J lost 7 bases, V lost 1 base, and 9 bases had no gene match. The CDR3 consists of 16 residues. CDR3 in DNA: TGCAGTGCTAGAGTAAACCCCGGACAGGGAAATTCACCCCTCCACTTT. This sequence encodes CSARVNPGQGNSPLHF.

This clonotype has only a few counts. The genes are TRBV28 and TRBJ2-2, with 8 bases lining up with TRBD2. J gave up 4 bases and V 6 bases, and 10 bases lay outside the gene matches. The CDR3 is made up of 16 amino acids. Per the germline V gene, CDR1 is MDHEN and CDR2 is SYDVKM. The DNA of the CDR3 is TGTGCCAGCAGCCCACGCGGGGGGCCGGGCACCGGGGAGCTGTTTTTT. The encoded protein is CASSPRGGPGTGELFF.

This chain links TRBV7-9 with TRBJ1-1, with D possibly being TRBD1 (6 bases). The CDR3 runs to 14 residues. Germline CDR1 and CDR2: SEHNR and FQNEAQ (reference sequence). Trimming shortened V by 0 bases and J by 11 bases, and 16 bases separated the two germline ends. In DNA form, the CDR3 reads TGTGCCAGCAGCTTAGCGGGGGCAGGGTTCTTGGCTTTCTTT. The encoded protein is CASSLAGAGFLAFF.

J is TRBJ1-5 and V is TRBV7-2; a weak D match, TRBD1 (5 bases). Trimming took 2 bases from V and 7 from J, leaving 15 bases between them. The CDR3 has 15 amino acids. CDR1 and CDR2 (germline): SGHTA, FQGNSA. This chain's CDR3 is CASSLSAIRGQPQHF. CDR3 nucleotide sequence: TGTGCCAGCAGCTTATCTGCGATACGGGGGCAGCCCCAGCATTTT. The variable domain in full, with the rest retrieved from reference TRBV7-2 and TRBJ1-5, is GAGVSQSPSNKVTEKGKDVELRCDPISGHTALYWYRQSLGQGLEFLIYFQGNSAPDKSGLPSDRFSAERTGGSVSTLTIQRTQQEDSAVYLCASSLSAIRGQPQHFGDGTRLSIL.

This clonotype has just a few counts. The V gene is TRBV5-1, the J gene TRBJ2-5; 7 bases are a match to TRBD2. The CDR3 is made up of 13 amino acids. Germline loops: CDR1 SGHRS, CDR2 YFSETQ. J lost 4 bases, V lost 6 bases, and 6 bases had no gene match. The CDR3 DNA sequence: TGCGCCAGCACCAGAGGGGAGGGAGAGACCCAGTACTTC. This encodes CASTRGEGETQYF.

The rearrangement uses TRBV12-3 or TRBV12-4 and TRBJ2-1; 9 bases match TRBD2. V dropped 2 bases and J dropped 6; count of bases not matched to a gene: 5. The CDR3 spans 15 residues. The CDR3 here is CASSLSGRPRNEQFF. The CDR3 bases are TGTGCCAGCAGTTTAAGCGGGAGGCCCCGCAATGAGCAGTTCTTC.

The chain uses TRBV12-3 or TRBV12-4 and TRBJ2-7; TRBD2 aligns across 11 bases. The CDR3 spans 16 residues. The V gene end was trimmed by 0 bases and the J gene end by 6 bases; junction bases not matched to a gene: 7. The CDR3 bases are TGTGCCAGCAGTTTAGCCCCACTAGCGGGAGAGGGCGAGCAGTACTTC. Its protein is CASSLAPLAGEGEQYF.

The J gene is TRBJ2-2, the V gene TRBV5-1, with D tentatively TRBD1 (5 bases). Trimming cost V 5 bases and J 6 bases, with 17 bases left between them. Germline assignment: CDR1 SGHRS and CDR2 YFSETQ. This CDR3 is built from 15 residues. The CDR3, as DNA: TGCGCCAGCAGAACTGCCCTACAGGCCGCCGGGGAGCTGTTTTTT. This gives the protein CASRTALQAAGELFF.

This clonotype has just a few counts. In nucleotides, the CDR3 is TGTGCCAGCAGCCGATCAGGGGCTAGCGGGTACGGTTACAATGAGCAGTTCTTC. It translates to CASSRSGASGYGYNEQFF. V usage is TRBV4-2 and J usage is TRBJ2-1, with 8 bases fitting TRBD2. The CDR3 has 18 residues. Germline loops: CDR1 LGHNA, CDR2 YNFKEQ. The V gene end was trimmed by 4 bases and the J gene end by 4 bases; junction bases not matched to a gene: 15.

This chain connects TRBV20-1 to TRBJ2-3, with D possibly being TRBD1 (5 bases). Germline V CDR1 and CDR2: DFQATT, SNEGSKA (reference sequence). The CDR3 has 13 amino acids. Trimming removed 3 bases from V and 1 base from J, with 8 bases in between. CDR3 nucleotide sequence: TGCAGTGCTAGTCCCAGGGGCACAGATACGCAGTATTTT. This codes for CSASPRGTDTQYF.

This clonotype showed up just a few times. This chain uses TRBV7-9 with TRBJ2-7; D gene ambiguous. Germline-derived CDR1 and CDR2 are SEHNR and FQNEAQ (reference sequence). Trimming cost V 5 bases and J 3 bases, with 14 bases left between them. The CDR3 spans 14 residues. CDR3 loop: CASSLDTVGYEQYF. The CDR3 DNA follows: TGTGCCAGCAGCCTCGACACAGTAGGCTACGAGCAGTACTTC.

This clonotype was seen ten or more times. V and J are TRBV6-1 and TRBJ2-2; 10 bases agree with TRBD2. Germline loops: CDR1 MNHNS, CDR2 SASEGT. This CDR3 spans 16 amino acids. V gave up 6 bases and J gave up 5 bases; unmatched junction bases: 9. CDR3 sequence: CASSLLAGAFTGELFF. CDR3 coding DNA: TGTGCCAGCAGCCTTCTAGCGGGAGCCTTTACCGGGGAGCTGTTTTTT.

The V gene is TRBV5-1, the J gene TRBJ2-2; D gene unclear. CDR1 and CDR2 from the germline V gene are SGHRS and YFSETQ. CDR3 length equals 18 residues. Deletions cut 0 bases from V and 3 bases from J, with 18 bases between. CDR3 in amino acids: CASSLARTEITHTGELFF. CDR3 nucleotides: TGCGCCAGCAGCTTGGCTAGAACCGAAATAACCCACACCGGGGAGCTGTTTTTT.